Shown below are 12 T cell receptor beta chains from a single sample sequenced in a study of cytomegalovirus exposure and HLA in healthy donors. With 60 Vbeta and 13 Jbeta primers, the PCR was carried out. Sequencing was performed with immunoSEQ multiplex PCR; in TCRdb, only in-frame clones are kept and a portion is missing. The sample lists approximately 130,000 clones; roughly 70% were seen once. Specimen: PBMCs. These TCRs come from a man in his thirties or forties in good health and CMV-seronegative.

The chain employs TRBV27 and TRBJ2-2, with a weak D call TRBD1 (5 bases). The germline V gene has CDR1 MNHEY and CDR2 SMNVEV (reference sequence). The CDR3 covers 16 residues. V was cut by 3 bases and J by 6 bases, with 17 bases left in between. The CDR3 region is CASSFYRQGNPGELFF. The CDR3 nucleotides read TGTGCCAGCAGTTTTTACAGGCAGGGTAATCCCGGGGAGCTGTTTTTT.

V gene TRBV4-1 combines with J gene TRBJ2-7; TRBD1 matches at 9 bases. V lost 3 bases, J lost 3 bases, and 3 bases stayed unmatched. This CDR3 is built from 14 residues. CDR1 is MGHRA, CDR2 YSYEKL, per germline. The CDR3 reads CASSHNRGLYEQYF. CDR3 nucleotides: TGCGCCAGCAGCCACAACAGGGGGCTCTACGAGCAGTACTTC.

This clone was counted only a few times. The V and J genes are TRBV7-8 and TRBJ2-5; D might be TRBD1 (6 bases). The germline CDR1 and CDR2 sequences are SGHVS and FQNEAQ. The CDR3 is 13 amino acids. Trimming took off 5 bases at V and 5 bases at J, with 12 bases between the two ends. The CDR3 nucleotides are TGTGCCAGCAGCCCGGACAGTAGGGAGACCCAGTACTTC. Amino acids: CASSPDSRETQYF.

A few counts support this clone. V and J are TRBV7-3 and TRBJ2-7; 10 bases map to TRBD2. The CDR3 is 15 amino acids. CDR1 and CDR2 from the germline V gene are SGHTA and FQGTGA. Losses at the gene ends were 5 bases for V and 3 bases for J; bases not matched to a gene: 7. The CDR3 nucleotides read TGTGCCAGCAGCCCCCAGCGGGGGGGCATCTACGAGCAGTACTTC. Amino acid sequence: CASSPQRGGIYEQYF. The full variable domain, its missing parts supplied by reference TRBV7-3 and TRBJ2-7, is GAGVSQTPSNKVTEKGKYVELRCDPISGHTALYWYRQSLGQGPEFLIYFQGTGAADDSGLPNDRFFAVRPEGSVSTLKIQRTERGDSAVYLCASSPQRGGIYEQYFGPGTRLTVT.

This clone appeared a few times. The chain employs TRBV20-1 and TRBJ2-5, with unresolved D. From germline, CDR1 is DFQATT and CDR2 SNEGSKA (reference sequence). The CDR3 is 11 amino acids. Trimming pared 2 bases from V and 4 bases from J, leaving 5 bases between. CDR3 DNA sequence: TGCAGTGCTAGACCATCAGAGACCCAGTACTTC. Translating it yields CSARPSETQYF.

The chain is built from TRBV13 and TRBJ1-2; 7 nucleotides line up with TRBD1. V shed 5 bases, J shed 1 base, and the junction held 10 bases outside the gene matches. Germline V gene data show CDR1 as PRHDT and CDR2 as FYEKMQ (reference sequence). This CDR3 region has 16 residues. The CDR3 loop is CASSLARDRDNYGYTF. The CDR3 DNA reads as TGTGCCAGCAGCCTGGCCCGGGACAGAGATAACTATGGCTACACCTTC.

This clone was observed once. The V call is TRBV6-4, the J call TRBJ2-2, with D possibly being TRBD2 (7 bases). Trimming removed 3 bases at V and 0 bases at J, with 17 bases between. Germline values: CDR1 MRHNA, CDR2 SNTAGT. The CDR3 has 18 residues. Here the CDR3 DNA reads TGTGCCAGCAGTGAGGGCGGGGGCTTTTCTGCGAACACCGGGGAGCTGTTTTTT. This encodes CASSEGGGFSANTGELFF.

This clone was found a few times. The chain joins TRBV27 to TRBJ1-2; D call uncertain. Germline-derived CDR1 and CDR2 are MNHEY and SMNVEV (reference sequence). Deletions cut 0 bases from V and 6 bases from J, with 14 bases between. The CDR3 loop spans 15 amino acids. CDR3 coding DNA: TGTGCCAGCAGTTTATCGGGAGGGCGAATTGATGGCTACACCTTC. It translates to CASSLSGGRIDGYTF.

The chain carries TRBV6-5 and TRBJ2-7, with a possible D match to TRBD2 (6 bases). From germline, CDR1 is MNHEY and CDR2 SVGAGI. The V and J ends lost 0 bases and 7 bases respectively, with 13 bases between them. CDR3 length: 14 residues. This CDR3 reads CASSYSGEDLEQYF. CDR3 bases: TGTGCCAGCAGTTACTCCGGGGAGGACTTGGAGCAGTACTTC.

The chain joins TRBV27 to TRBJ2-1, with D possibly TRBD2 on 6 matching bases. The CDR3 spans 16 residues. V gave up 4 bases and J gave up 9 bases, with 22 bases separating them. Germline assignment: CDR1 MNHEY and CDR2 SMNVEV (reference sequence). The CDR3, as DNA: TGTGCCAGCAGTTCACTAGCAACCTCAACCACGGGTGAGCAGTTCTTC. Protein product: CASSSLATSTTGEQFF.

The V gene is TRBV27, the J gene TRBJ1-6; D call uncertain. Trimming cost V 6 bases and J 0 bases, with 9 bases left between them. The germline gives CDR1 MNHEY, CDR2 SMNVEV (reference sequence). The CDR3 contains 15 residues. CDR3 DNA sequence: TGTGCCAGCAGACTAAGTAGCTCCTATAATTCACCCCTCCACTTT. Translating gives CASRLSSSYNSPLHF.

Concerning this clone itself: Within the sample, other DNA sequences also encode this same CDR3. The CDR3 region has the DNA TGTGCCAGCAGCTTCTTGCCGGGAACACACTCCTACAATGAGCAGTTCTTC. It codes for CASSFLPGTHSYNEQFF. This chain joins TRBV5-6 and TRBJ2-1, with D possibly being TRBD2 (5 bases). Trimming left V 2 bases short and J 0 bases short, with 15 bases between. The CDR3 is 17 residues long. CDR1 and CDR2 from the germline V gene are SGHDT and YYEEEE.